What follows are 32 T cell receptor beta chains derived from one specimen sequenced in a study of early T cells in non-severe SARS-CoV-2 infection. One entry per CDR3 protein results from TCRdb running MiXCR on the 5' RACE reads. The data contain 75,000 or so distinct CDR3 sequences, roughly 11% of them seen just once; the ten biggest clones take up about 5.8%. This specimen consisted of whole blood, obtained at baseline. The receptors were sampled from an adult who was a healthcare worker with PCR-confirmed SARS-CoV-2 infection or an uninfected control (not recorded which).

Many counts were recorded for this clonotype. This sequence joins TRBV18 and TRBJ2-7, with D perhaps matching TRBD1 or TRBD2 (5 bases each). This CDR3 is built from 13 residues. Trimming stripped 2 bases from V and 1 base from J, with 6 bases between. CDR1 and CDR2 from the germline V gene are KGHSH and LQKENI. CDR3 coding DNA: TGTGCCAGCTCACCAGGGGGTTCCTACGAGCAGTACTTC. As protein: CASSPGGSYEQYF.

This clonotype has only a few counts. The genes are TRBV7-2 and TRBJ2-3; the match to TRBD1 covers 7 bases. This CDR3 spans 17 amino acids. V trimming: 5 bases; J trimming: 7 bases; junction bases outside the gene matches: 18. Germline CDR1 SGHTA, CDR2 FQGNSA. The CDR3 loop is CASSLNPVSGGRNTQYF. In DNA form, the CDR3 reads TGTGCCAGCAGCCTAAACCCGGTGTCAGGGGGTAGGAATACGCAGTATTTT.

The V and J genes are TRBV4-1 and TRBJ1-2; D unclear. Trimming shortened V by 2 bases and J by 6 bases, and 10 bases separated the two germline ends. Germline CDR1 is MGHRA and CDR2 is YSYEKL. CDR3 length: 13 residues. The CDR3 loop reads CASSQLGENGYTF. The CDR3 bases are TGCGCCAGCAGCCAACTTGGGGAAAATGGCTACACCTTC.

This clonotype was counted ten times or more. This chain connects TRBV10-2 to TRBJ2-5; D tentatively fits TRBD1 or TRBD2 (5 bases each). Germline CDR1 reads WSHSY; CDR2 reads SAAADI. V was pared by 9 bases and J by 2 bases, with 16 bases between. The CDR3 extends over 14 amino acids. CDR3 region: CASKRTNTQETQYF. For the CDR3, the DNA is TGCGCCAGTAAGCGGACAAACACACAAGAGACCCAGTACTTC.

This clonotype occurred a few times. The genes are TRBV3-1 and TRBJ1-6; D might be TRBD1 (5 bases). Trimming removed 0 bases from V and 10 bases from J, with 13 bases in between. The length of the CDR3 is 15 residues. Germline V gene data show CDR1 as LGHDT and CDR2 as YNNKEL (reference sequence). The CDR3 coding sequence is TGTGCCAGCAGCCAAGATTGGGGACCTCTATCACCCCTCCACTTT. The encoded protein is CASSQDWGPLSPLHF.

By sample fraction, this clonotype is medium-sized (0.01 to 0.1%). The chain couples TRBV6-2 or TRBV6-3 to TRBJ2-7; D uncertain. The germline CDR1 and CDR2 sequences are MNHEY and SVGEGT. Deletions cut 3 bases from V and 0 bases from J, with 9 bases between. This CDR3 is 14 amino acids long. The CDR3 DNA sequence: TGTGCCAGCAGTTATACGGAAGACTCCTACGAGCAGTACTTC. Translating gives CASSYTEDSYEQYF.

This chain joins TRBV20-1 and TRBJ1-1, with unresolved D. This CDR3 region has 14 residues. The germline V gene encodes CDR1 DFQATT and CDR2 SNEGSKA (reference sequence). V lost 1 base and J 3 bases, leaving 12 bases between the germline ends. This CDR3 is CSARVEGAHTEAFF. CDR3 DNA sequence: TGCAGTGCTAGAGTCGAGGGCGCACACACTGAAGCTTTCTTT.

V usage is TRBV2 and J usage is TRBJ1-2, with D possibly matching TRBD1 (5 bases). The CDR3 covers 14 residues. The germline gives CDR1 SNHLY, CDR2 FYNNEI. The V end lost 4 bases, the J end lost 1 base, and 10 bases lay between the germline ends. In DNA, the CDR3 is TGTGCCAGCAGTGTCATGACAGATAACTATGGCTACACCTTC. Translation: CASSVMTDNYGYTF.

In this sample, this clonotype turned up many times. The gene calls are TRBV6-6 and TRBJ2-7; D might be TRBD1 or TRBD2, each matching 6 bases. The CDR3 is 15 residues long. In germline, CDR1 is MNHNY, CDR2 SVGAGI (reference sequence). V lost 6 bases, J lost 0 bases, and 15 bases lay in between. As DNA, the CDR3 is TGTGCCAGCAGAGACCACCGGGGGCTCTCCTACGAGCAGTACTTC. The encoded protein is CASRDHRGLSYEQYF.

The table lists this clonotype with many counts. The J gene is TRBJ2-1, the V gene TRBV4-3; the D is unclear. Looked up from germline, CDR1 is LGHNA and CDR2 is YSLEER. This CDR3 is 15 amino acids long. V lost 4 bases and J 3 bases, leaving 13 bases between the germline ends. CDR3 amino acids: CASSLHSLLYNEQFF. CDR3 DNA sequence: TGCGCCAGCAGCCTCCACAGTTTACTCTACAATGAGCAGTTCTTC.

This clonotype was found many times. The V call is TRBV24-1, the J call TRBJ2-3; 9 bases are shared with TRBD2. Germline V gene lookup returns CDR1 KGHDR and CDR2 SFDVKD. V dropped 0 bases and J dropped 4; count of bases not matched to a gene: 1. The CDR3 spans 15 residues. CDR3 residues: CATSDLAGGPDTQYF. The DNA for the CDR3 is TGTGCCACCAGTGATTTGGCGGGGGGGCCAGATACGCAGTATTTT.

There are many counts of this clonotype. The rearrangement uses TRBV7-2 and TRBJ2-5; maybe TRBD1 (5 bases). The CDR3 spans 13 residues. Trimming removed 0 bases from V and 5 bases from J, with 7 bases in between. In germline, CDR1 is SGHTA, CDR2 FQGNSA. This CDR3 reads CASSLARVETQYF. CDR3 coding DNA: TGTGCCAGCAGCTTAGCCAGGGTGGAGACCCAGTACTTC.

This clonotype has more than one count but fewer than ten. This chain joins TRBV7-2 and TRBJ2-4; no firm D call. Trimming removed 4 bases from V and 8 bases from J, with 9 bases in between. The CDR3 extends over 12 amino acids. Germline values: CDR1 SGHTA, CDR2 FQGNSA. The chain's CDR3 is CASSSTKDIQYF. The CDR3 DNA reads as TGTGCCAGCAGCTCCACTAAGGACATTCAGTACTTC.

This clonotype showed up just a few times. The chain recombines TRBV5-6 with TRBJ1-5; D gene unclear. CDR3 length equals 16 residues. The V gene lost 2 bases and the J gene lost 1 base, with 13 bases spanning the gap. Germline CDR1 and CDR2: SGHDT and YYEEEE. CDR3 nucleotide sequence: TGTGCCAGCAGCTTCGGAAACTCGAGGAGCAATCAGCCCCAGCATTTT. Protein product: CASSFGNSRSNQPQHF.

This clonotype was picked up a small number of times. The chain recombines TRBV7-2 with TRBJ2-7, with TRBD2 matching 14 bases. Trimming cost V 4 bases and J 4 bases; bases outside gene matches: 6. Looked up from germline, CDR1 is SGHTA and CDR2 is FQGNSA. The CDR3 loop spans 16 amino acids. In DNA form, the CDR3 reads TGTGCCAGCAGCTCAGTCGGACTAGCGGGGGGTTACGAGCAGTACTTC. This translates into CASSSVGLAGGYEQYF.

This clonotype was seen ten or more times. The V call is TRBV10-3, the J call TRBJ1-4, with a weak D call TRBD1 (6 bases). Trimming took 0 bases from V and 7 from J, leaving 15 bases between them. This CDR3 has 16 residues. Germline values: CDR1 ENHRY, CDR2 SYGVKD. CDR3 sequence: CAISESQGGSVEKLFF. The CDR3 DNA reads TGTGCCATCAGTGAGTCACAGGGCGGCAGCGTTGAAAAACTGTTTTTT.

This clonotype was picked up many times. Relative to the germline gene, one junction end is altered; a read error may explain this. The rearrangement links TRBV7-9 to TRBJ2-1; TRBD2 matches at 10 bases. Germline values: CDR1 SEHNR, CDR2 FQNEAQ (reference sequence). The CDR3 length is 15 residues. CDR3 DNA sequence: TGTGCCAGCAGCATCTCACTAGCGGGGTACAGTGAGCAGTTCTTC. This codes for CASSISLAGYSEQFF.

The J gene is TRBJ2-7, the V gene TRBV29-1; 8 bases agree with TRBD1. This CDR3 comprises 13 residues. In germline, CDR1 is SQVTM, CDR2 ANQGSEA. Losses at the gene ends were 7 bases for V and 1 base for J; bases not matched to a gene: 6. The CDR3 loop is CSAGTGQSYEQYF. CDR3 DNA: TGCAGCGCTGGGACAGGCCAATCCTACGAGCAGTACTTC.

This chain connects TRBV10-1 to TRBJ2-1; D might be TRBD2 (7 bases). The CDR3 runs 13 residues. In germline, CDR1 is WNHNN, CDR2 SYGVQD (reference sequence). V was pared by 3 bases and J by 15 bases, with 18 bases between. CDR3 coding DNA: TGCGCCAGCAGTGAAATCCGGGGGGCTACCGCGTTCTTC. This encodes CASSEIRGATAFF.

V gene TRBV20-1 combines with J gene TRBJ2-5; 14 nucleotides line up with TRBD2. Looked up from germline, CDR1 is DFQATT and CDR2 is SNEGSKA (reference sequence). CDR3 size: 14 residues. The V segment lost 5 bases and the J segment 7 bases; nucleotides outside the gene matches: 6. CDR3 DNA: TGCAGTGCTGGGGGACTAGCGGGAGTGGGGACCCAGTACTTC. Protein: CSAGGLAGVGTQYF.

In this sample, this clonotype turned up a few times. The chain uses TRBV5-1 and TRBJ1-1; weak D call: TRBD1 (6 bases). This CDR3 contains 14 residues. V shed 4 bases and J shed 1 base, with 11 bases lying between them. Germline lookup yields CDR1 SGHRS and CDR2 YFSETQ. CDR3: CASSVTQGNTEAFF. In nucleotides, the CDR3 is TGCGCCAGCAGCGTAACACAGGGGAACACTGAAGCTTTCTTT.

This clonotype appeared a few times. This rearrangement joins TRBV9 to TRBJ2-3; D is uncertain. The CDR3 consists of 15 residues. Trimming removed 0 bases at V and 0 bases at J, with 8 bases between. CDR1 is SGDLS and CDR2 is YYNGEE in the germline V gene. As DNA, the CDR3 is TGTGCCAGCAGCGTAGCTAGATCTAGCACAGATACGCAGTATTTT. It encodes CASSVARSSTDTQYF.

There are a few counts of this clonotype. V usage is TRBV18 and J usage is TRBJ2-5; D is possibly TRBD2 (5 bases). V was cut by 8 bases and J by 4 bases, with 11 bases left in between. The CDR3 runs to 12 residues. The V gene's germline CDR1 is KGHSH and CDR2 LQKENI. Here the CDR3 reads CASEPGGETQYF. Written as DNA, the CDR3 is TGTGCCAGCGAGCCTGGAGGAGAGACCCAGTACTTC.

The chain carries TRBV5-1 and TRBJ1-4; D ambiguous. CDR1 is SGHRS and CDR2 is YFSETQ in the germline V gene. V was clipped by 0 bases and J by 5 bases, with 5 bases between them. The CDR3 contains 13 residues. The CDR3 nucleotides read TGCGCCAGCAGCTTGGACAGCAATGAAAAACTGTTTTTT. Its translation: CASSLDSNEKLFF.

This rearrangement joins TRBV20-1 to TRBJ2-7; D is possibly TRBD1 (6 bases). The CDR3 has 13 residues. Trimming took 4 bases from V and 6 from J, leaving 16 bases between them. Germline CDR1 and CDR2: DFQATT and SNEGSKA (reference sequence). The chain's CDR3 is CSATGGAVPEQYF. The CDR3 bases are TGCAGTGCTACTGGGGGCGCTGTACCCGAGCAGTACTTC.

This clonotype was seen more than once but under ten times. The CDR3 nucleotides are TGCAGCGTTGCGGGAGCCTACGAGCAGTACTTC. As protein: CSVAGAYEQYF. J is TRBJ2-7 and V is TRBV29-1; a possible D gene is TRBD2 (6 bases). The ends were cut back, 4 bases at V and 2 bases at J, with 6 bases in the middle. CDR1 is SQVTM, CDR2 ANQGSEA, per germline. The CDR3 has 11 residues.

This clonotype was counted between two and nine times. This chain connects TRBV6-1 to TRBJ1-5; no definite D call. The CDR3 extends over 16 amino acids. The V gene lost 2 bases and the J gene lost 0 bases, with 11 bases spanning the gap. Per germline, CDR1 MNHNS and CDR2 SASEGT. The DNA of the CDR3 is TGTGCCAGCAGTGAATTTGGGCAGCTTAGCAATCAGCCCCAGCATTTT. Translating it yields CASSEFGQLSNQPQHF.

At least ten counts were recorded for this clonotype. The chain recombines TRBV5-5 with TRBJ1-6; 10 bases fit TRBD1. CDR1 and CDR2 (germline): SGHKS, YYEKEE (reference sequence). The trim removed 4 bases at V and 8 bases at J, leaving 15 bases unmatched. There are 18 residues in the CDR3. The CDR3 protein is CASSGGQGKSEFYSPLHF. CDR3 DNA sequence: TGTGCCAGCAGCGGGGGACAGGGGAAAAGTGAATTCTATTCACCCCTCCACTTT.

This clonotype was detected a few times. This chain connects TRBV6-2 or TRBV6-3 to TRBJ2-1; 7 positions agree with TRBD2. Losses at the gene ends were 2 bases for V and 1 base for J; bases not matched to a gene: 5. The CDR3 loop spans 16 amino acids. The germline V gene encodes CDR1 MNHEY and CDR2 SVGEGT. CDR3 loop: CASSYPGLKSYNEQFF. Written as DNA, the CDR3 is TGTGCCAGCAGTTACCCGGGACTAAAGTCCTACAATGAGCAGTTCTTC.

This clonotype has more than one count but fewer than ten. This rearrangement joins TRBV14 to TRBJ1-4; D unclear. This CDR3 is built from 13 residues. Germline loops: CDR1 SGHDN, CDR2 FVKESK. The ends were cut back, 5 bases at V and 4 bases at J, with 8 bases in the middle. This CDR3 reads CASSRSFNEKLFF. The CDR3, as DNA: TGTGCCAGCAGCAGGTCATTTAATGAAAAACTGTTTTTT.

This clonotype came up many times. This chain connects TRBV3-1 to TRBJ2-3, with 13 bases matching TRBD2. The V gene end was trimmed by 4 bases and the J gene end by 4 bases; junction bases not matched to a gene: 8. Germline loops: CDR1 LGHDT, CDR2 YNNKEL (reference sequence). This CDR3 comprises 17 residues. This CDR3 is CASSPYRTSGGADTQYF. The CDR3 coding sequence is TGTGCCAGCAGCCCTTACCGGACTAGCGGGGGCGCAGATACGCAGTATTTT.

This clonotype was counted at least ten times. V and J are TRBV12-3 or TRBV12-4 and TRBJ2-3; D ambiguous. CDR3 length equals 11 residues. Trimming left V 6 bases short and J 4 bases short, with 5 bases between. The DNA of the CDR3 is TGTGCCAGCAGCCCGGCAGATACGCAGTATTTT. Residues: CASSPADTQYF.